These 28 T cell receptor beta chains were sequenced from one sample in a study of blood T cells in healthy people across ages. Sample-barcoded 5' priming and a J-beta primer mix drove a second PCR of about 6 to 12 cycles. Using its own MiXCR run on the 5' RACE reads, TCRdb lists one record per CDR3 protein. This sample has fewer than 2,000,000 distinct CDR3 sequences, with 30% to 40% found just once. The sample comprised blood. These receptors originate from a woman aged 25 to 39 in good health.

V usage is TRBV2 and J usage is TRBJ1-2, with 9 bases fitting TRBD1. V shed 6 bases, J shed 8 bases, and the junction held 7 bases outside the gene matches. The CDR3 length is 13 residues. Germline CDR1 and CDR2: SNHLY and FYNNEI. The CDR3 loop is CASRRDRVWGYTF. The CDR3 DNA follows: TGTGCCAGCAGGAGGGACAGGGTATGGGGCTACACCTTC.

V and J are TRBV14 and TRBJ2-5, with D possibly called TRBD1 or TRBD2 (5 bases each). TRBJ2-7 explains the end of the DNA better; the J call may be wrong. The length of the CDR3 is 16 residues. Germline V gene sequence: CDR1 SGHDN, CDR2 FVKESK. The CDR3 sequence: CASSQRMAGRAYEQYF. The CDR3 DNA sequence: TGTGCCAGCAGCCAAAGGATGGCAGGGCGGGCCTACGAGCAGTACTTC.

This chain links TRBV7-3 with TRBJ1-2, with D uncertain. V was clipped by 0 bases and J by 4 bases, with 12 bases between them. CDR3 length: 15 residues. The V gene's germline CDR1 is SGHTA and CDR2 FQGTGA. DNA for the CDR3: TGTGCCAGCAGCTTAACGCCAAGACCCTCCTATGGCTACACCTTC. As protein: CASSLTPRPSYGYTF.

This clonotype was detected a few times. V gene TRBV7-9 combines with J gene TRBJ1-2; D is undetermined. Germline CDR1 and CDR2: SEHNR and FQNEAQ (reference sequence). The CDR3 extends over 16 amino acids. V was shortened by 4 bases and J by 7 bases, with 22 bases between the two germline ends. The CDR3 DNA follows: TGTGCCAGCAGCTCCTATGGAGCGGCCACCGTCGGTGGCTACACCTTC. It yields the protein CASSSYGAATVGGYTF.

CDR3: CASRGGSGAGAYGYTF. CDR3 nucleotides: TGTGCCAGCAGGGGGGGAAGCGGGGCCGGCGCCTATGGCTACACCTTC. The chain recombines TRBV7-9 with TRBJ1-2, with D possibly being TRBD1 (5 bases). Trimming cost V 6 bases and J 4 bases, with 21 bases left between them. The CDR3 has 16 amino acids. The germline CDR1 and CDR2 sequences are SEHNR and FQNEAQ (reference sequence).

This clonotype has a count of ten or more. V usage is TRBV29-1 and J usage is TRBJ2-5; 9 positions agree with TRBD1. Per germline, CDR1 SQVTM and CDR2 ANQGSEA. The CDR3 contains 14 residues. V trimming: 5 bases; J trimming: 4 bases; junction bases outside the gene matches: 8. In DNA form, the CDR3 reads TGCAGCGTTATCCCCCTGGACAGGGGAGAGACCCAGTACTTC. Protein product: CSVIPLDRGETQYF.

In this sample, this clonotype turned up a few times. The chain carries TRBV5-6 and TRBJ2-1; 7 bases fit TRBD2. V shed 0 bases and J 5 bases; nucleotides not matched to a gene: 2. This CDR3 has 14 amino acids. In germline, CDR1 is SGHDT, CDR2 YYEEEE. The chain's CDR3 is CASSLASGHNEQFF. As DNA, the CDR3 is TGTGCCAGCAGCTTGGCTAGCGGTCACAATGAGCAGTTCTTC. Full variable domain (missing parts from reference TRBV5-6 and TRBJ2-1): DAGVTQSPTHLIKTRGQQVTLRCSPKSGHDTVSWYQQALGQGPQFIFQYYEEEERQRGNFPDRFSGHQFPNYSSELNVNALLLGDSALYLCASSLASGHNEQFFGPGTRLTVL.

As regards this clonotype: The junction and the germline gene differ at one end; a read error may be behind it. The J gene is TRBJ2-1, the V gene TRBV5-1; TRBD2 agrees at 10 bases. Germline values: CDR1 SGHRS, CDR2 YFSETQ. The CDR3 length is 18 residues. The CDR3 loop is CASRYPSGGASSYNGQFF. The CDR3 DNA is TGCGCCAGCAGATATCCTAGCGGGGGTGCAAGCTCCTACAATGGGCAGTTCTTC.

The chain's CDR3 is CASSLQARPVPDTQYF. The CDR3 nucleotides are TGTGCCAGCAGCCTTCAAGCCCGACCAGTTCCCGATACGCAGTATTTT. V gene TRBV7-2 combines with J gene TRBJ2-3; D is ambiguous. V dropped 5 bases and J dropped 6 bases, with 21 bases sitting between them. The length of the CDR3 is 16 residues. Germline CDR1 reads SGHTA; CDR2 reads FQGNSA.

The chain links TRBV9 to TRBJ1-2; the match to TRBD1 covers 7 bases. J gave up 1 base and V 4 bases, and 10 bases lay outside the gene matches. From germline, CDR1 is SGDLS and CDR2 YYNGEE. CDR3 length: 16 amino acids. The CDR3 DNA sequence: TGTGCCAGCAGCCCAAACCAGGGACAGCTTAACTATGGCTACACCTTC. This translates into CASSPNQGQLNYGYTF.

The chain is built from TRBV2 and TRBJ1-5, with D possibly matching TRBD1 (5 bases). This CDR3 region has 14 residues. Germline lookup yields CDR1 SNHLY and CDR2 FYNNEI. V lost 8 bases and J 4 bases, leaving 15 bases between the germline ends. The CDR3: CASGGAGRNQPQHF. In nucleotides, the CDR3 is TGTGCCAGCGGCGGGGCAGGGAGAAATCAGCCCCAGCATTTT.

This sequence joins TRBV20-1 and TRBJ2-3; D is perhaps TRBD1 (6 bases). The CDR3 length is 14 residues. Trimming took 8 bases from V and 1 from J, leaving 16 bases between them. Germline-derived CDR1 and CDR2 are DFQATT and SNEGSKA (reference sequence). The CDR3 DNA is TGCAGTCCACTCCGGAGACAGGGCACAGATACGCAGTATTTT. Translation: CSPLRRQGTDTQYF.

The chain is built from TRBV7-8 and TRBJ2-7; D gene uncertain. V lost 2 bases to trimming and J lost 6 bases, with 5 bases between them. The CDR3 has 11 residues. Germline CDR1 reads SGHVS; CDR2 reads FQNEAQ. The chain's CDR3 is CASSLNIEQYF. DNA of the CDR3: TGTGCCAGCAGCTTAAACATCGAGCAGTACTTC.

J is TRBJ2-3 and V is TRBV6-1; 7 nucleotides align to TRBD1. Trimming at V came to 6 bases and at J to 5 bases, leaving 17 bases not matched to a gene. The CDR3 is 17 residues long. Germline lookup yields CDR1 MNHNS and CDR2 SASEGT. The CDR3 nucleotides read TGTGCCAGCAGCGGAACCAGGGGGAGAGGAATATTAGATACGCAGTATTTT. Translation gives CASSGTRGRGILDTQYF.

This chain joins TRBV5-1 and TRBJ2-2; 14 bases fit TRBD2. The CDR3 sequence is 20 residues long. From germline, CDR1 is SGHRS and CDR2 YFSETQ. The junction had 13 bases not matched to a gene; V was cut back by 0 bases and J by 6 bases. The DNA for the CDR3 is TGCGCCAGCAGCTTGGCCCGAGTGGGACTAGCGGGAGACGGGGCCGGGGAGCTGTTTTTT. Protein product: CASSLARVGLAGDGAGELFF.

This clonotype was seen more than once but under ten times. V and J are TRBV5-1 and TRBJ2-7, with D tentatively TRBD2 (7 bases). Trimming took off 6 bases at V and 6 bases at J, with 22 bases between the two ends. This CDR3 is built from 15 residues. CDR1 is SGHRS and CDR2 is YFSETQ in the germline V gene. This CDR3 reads CASTRDGGLSPEQYF. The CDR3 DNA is TGCGCCAGCACCCGGGACGGGGGGCTGTCTCCCGAGCAGTACTTC.

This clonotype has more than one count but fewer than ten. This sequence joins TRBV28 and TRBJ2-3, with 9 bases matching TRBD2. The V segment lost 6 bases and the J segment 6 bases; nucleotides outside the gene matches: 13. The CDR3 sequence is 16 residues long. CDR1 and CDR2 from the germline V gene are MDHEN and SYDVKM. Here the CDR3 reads CASRRTGTSWTDTQYF. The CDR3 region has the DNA TGTGCCAGCAGGCGCACCGGGACTAGCTGGACTGATACGCAGTATTTT.

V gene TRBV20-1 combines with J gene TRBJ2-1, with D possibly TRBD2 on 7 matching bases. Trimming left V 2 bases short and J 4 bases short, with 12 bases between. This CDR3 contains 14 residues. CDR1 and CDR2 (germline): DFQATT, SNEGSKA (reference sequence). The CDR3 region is CSARRGGEYNEQFF. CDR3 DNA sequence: TGCAGTGCTAGAAGGGGGGGTGAATACAATGAGCAGTTCTTC.

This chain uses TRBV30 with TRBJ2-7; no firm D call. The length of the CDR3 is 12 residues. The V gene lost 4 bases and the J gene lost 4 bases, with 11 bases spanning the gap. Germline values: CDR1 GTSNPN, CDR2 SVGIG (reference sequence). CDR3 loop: CAWTPGRYEQYF. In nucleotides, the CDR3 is TGTGCCTGGACCCCTGGGCGTTACGAGCAGTACTTC.

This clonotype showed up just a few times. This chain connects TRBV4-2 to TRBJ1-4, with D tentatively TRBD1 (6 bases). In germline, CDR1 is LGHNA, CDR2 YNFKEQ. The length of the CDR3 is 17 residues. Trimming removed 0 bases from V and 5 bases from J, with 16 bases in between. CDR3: CASSQESATGRNEKLFF. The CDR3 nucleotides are TGTGCCAGCAGCCAAGAAAGCGCCACAGGGAGAAATGAAAAACTGTTTTTT.

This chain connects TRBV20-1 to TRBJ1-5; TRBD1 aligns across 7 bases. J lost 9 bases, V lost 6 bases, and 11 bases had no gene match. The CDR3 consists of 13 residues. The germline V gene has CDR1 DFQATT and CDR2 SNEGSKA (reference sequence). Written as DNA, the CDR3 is TGCAGTGCCGACACAGGGGTTGACCGGCCCCAGCATTTT. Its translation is CSADTGVDRPQHF.

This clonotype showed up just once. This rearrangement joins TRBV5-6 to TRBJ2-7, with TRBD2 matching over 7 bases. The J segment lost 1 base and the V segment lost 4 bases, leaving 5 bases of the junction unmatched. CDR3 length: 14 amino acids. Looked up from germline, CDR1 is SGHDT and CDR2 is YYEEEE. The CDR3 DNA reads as TGTGCCAGCAGCGCGGGGGACTTGTCCTACGAGCAGTACTTC. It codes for CASSAGDLSYEQYF.

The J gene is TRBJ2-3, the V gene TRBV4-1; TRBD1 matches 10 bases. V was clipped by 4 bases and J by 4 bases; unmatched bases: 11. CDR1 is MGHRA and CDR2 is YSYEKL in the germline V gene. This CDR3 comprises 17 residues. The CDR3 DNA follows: TGCGCCAGCAGCCCAGTCGCCGGGACAGGGGCATCAGATACGCAGTATTTT. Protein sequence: CASSPVAGTGASDTQYF.

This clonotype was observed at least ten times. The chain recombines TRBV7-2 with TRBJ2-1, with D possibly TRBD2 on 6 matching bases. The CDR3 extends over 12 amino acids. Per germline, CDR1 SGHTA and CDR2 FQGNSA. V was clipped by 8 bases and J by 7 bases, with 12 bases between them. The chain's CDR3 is CASGRGLNEQFF. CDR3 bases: TGTGCCAGCGGTCGGGGGTTAAATGAGCAGTTCTTC.

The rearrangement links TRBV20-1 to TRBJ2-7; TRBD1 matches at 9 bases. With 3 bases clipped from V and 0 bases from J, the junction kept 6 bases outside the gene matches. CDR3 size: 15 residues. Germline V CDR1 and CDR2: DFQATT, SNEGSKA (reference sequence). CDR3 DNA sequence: TGCAGTGCTAGTGACAGGGGGATATACTCCTACGAGCAGTACTTC. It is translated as CSASDRGIYSYEQYF.

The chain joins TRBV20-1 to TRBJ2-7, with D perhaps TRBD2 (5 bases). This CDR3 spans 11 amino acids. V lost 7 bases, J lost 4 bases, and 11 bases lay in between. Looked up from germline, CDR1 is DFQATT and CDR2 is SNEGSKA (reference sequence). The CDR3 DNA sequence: TGCAGTGGGACGGAGGATTACGAGCAGTACTTC. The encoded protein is CSGTEDYEQYF.

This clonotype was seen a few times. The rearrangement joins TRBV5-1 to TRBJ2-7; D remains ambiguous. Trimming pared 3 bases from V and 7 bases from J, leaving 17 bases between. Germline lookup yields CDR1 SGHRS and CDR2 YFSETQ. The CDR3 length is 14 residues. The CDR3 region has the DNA TGCGCCAGCAGCTCTCCTCCTGAGGTACGGGAGCAGTACTTC. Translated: CASSSPPEVREQYF.

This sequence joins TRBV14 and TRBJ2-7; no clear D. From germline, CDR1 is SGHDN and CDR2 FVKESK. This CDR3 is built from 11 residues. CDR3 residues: CGFTSESYQYF. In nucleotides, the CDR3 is TGTGGCTTCACCTCCGAGTCTTACCAGTACTTC.